This is a list of T cell receptor beta chains from one sample in a study of cytomegalovirus exposure and HLA in healthy donors. Sequenced by immunoSEQ multiplex PCR; TCRdb stores in-frame clones only, minus some. The sample has some 70,000 clones, approximately 80% seen once. Sequenced input: PBMCs. These receptors originate from a man in his late teens or twenties in good health and CMV-seropositive. CDR3s include the opening cysteine and the closing phenylalanine or tryptophan. The D gene is left open where the match is weak.

>TRBV7-9|TRBD1|TRBJ2-4
CASRPTGTGENIQYF
>TRBV27|NA|TRBJ1-5
CASSLQGNQPQHF
>TRBV28|NA|TRBJ1-2
CASSAQGPTNYGYTF
>TRBV5-1|NA|TRBJ1-2
CASSLGPSYGYTF
>TRBV5-1|NA|TRBJ1-1
CASSFDAGQTEAFF
>TRBV30|TRBD2|TRBJ2-1
CAWSRPLAGSYNEQFF
>TRBV9|TRBD2|TRBJ2-2
CASSPPAGPRSGELFF
>TRBV28|TRBD1|TRBJ1-6
CASGPGGQSNSPLHF
>TRBV9|NA|TRBJ2-7
CASSVAGGGLYEQYF
>TRBV5-1|NA|TRBJ2-1
CASSLGASENEQFF
>TRBV29-1|TRBD1|TRBJ1-5
CSVGQIDQPQHF
>TRBV6-5|NA|TRBJ1-1
CASSYGGGNTEAFF